The subject of this entry is one TCR beta chain. What it recognizes is unknown. Regarding time point: patch test 3, about 24 weeks after DPC sensitization. The treatment: therapeutic diphenylcyclopropenone sensitization with weekly scalp DPC. This specimen belongs to a study of human T cells and chemical hapten exposure. Study-level information: An approximately 2 cm by approximately 2 cm inner upper arm patch received 2% DPC for sensitization. Small differences in pooled library volume mainly drove the variation in TCR yields per sample. Regarding the study as a whole: Patch test score showed a positive correlation with PT1 expanded TCR counts. Versus controls, significantly more large CDR3 similarity clusters arose from expanded TCRs.

TCRdb analysed the RACE reads with MiXCR anew, one entry per CDR3 protein. In the table there are some 110,000 distinct CDR3 sequences, around 11% of which are singletons. The CDR3 spans 14 residues. Looked up from germline, CDR1 is MNHEY and CDR2 is SVGAGI. V trimming: 7 bases; J trimming: 6 bases; junction bases outside the gene matches: 9. The TCR was taken from a woman aged 45 to 65 with alopecia areata. Some clones in this sample may be carry-over from other donors' samples. The chain is built from TRBV6-5 and TRBJ1-1; 9 bases are a match to TRBD1. The sample was whole blood, taken in connection with sensitization to the hapten diphenylcyclopropenone (DPC). As DNA, the CDR3 is TGTGCCAGCATTTTACAGGGGGCGGTGGCTGAAGCTTTCTTT. It specifies CASILQGAVAEAFF.